Listed here are 14 T cell receptor beta chains from one sample, sequenced in a study of cytomegalovirus exposure and HLA in healthy donors. It was with 60 Vbeta and 13 Jbeta primers that the PCR ran. TCRdb's copy holds only in-frame clones and misses some; the assay was immunoSEQ multiplex PCR. This table has under 200,000 clones, around 77% appearing once. The sequenced material came from PBMCs. Every receptor here comes from a man aged 55-75 years in good health and CMV-seronegative.

This rearrangement joins TRBV27 to TRBJ2-6; D may be TRBD2 (5 bases). Germline lookup yields CDR1 MNHEY and CDR2 SMNVEV (reference sequence). This CDR3 contains 17 residues. Trimming took 3 bases from V and 4 from J, leaving 16 bases between them. CDR3 amino acids: CASSFLAGPAGANVLTF. In nucleotides, the CDR3 is TGTGCCAGCAGTTTTCTTGCGGGCCCCGCAGGGGCCAACGTCCTGACTTTC.

CDR3 bases: TGTGCCAGCAGTTACTCTGGGCAGGGGGCGGGGGAGCAGTACTTC. Protein: CASSYSGQGAGEQYF. The J gene is TRBJ2-7, the V gene TRBV6-5; 8 positions match TRBD1. The CDR3 has 15 amino acids. With 0 bases clipped from V and 7 bases from J, the junction kept 8 bases outside the gene matches. The germline gives CDR1 MNHEY, CDR2 SVGAGI.

The chain links TRBV6-1 to TRBJ2-3, with TRBD2 matching 12 bases. The V and J ends lost 4 bases and 7 bases, in that order; junction bases with no gene match: 0. CDR1 and CDR2 (germline): MNHNS, SASEGT. This CDR3 region has 13 residues. CDR3 bases: TGTGCCAGCAGTGGGACTAGCGGGAATACGCAGTATTTT. Amino acids: CASSGTSGNTQYF.

The V call is TRBV4-2, the J call TRBJ2-5; maybe TRBD2 (7 bases). The germline V gene encodes CDR1 LGHNA and CDR2 YNFKEQ. CDR3 length: 18 residues. Trimming removed 3 bases from V and 5 bases from J, with 25 bases in between. This CDR3 is CASSQGGGAGVTAETQYF. CDR3 in DNA: TGTGCCAGCAGCCAGGGCGGGGGCGCGGGCGTGACGGCGGAGACCCAGTACTTC.

The V gene is TRBV7-9, the J gene TRBJ1-5, with 7 bases fitting TRBD1. The trim removed 5 bases at V and 3 bases at J, leaving 4 bases unmatched. Germline V gene lookup returns CDR1 SEHNR and CDR2 FQNEAQ (reference sequence). CDR3 size: 14 residues. This chain's CDR3 is CASSQTGYNQPQHF. CDR3 coding DNA: TGTGCCAGCAGCCAGACAGGGTACAATCAGCCCCAGCATTTT. The variable domain in full, with the rest retrieved from reference TRBV7-9 and TRBJ1-5, is DTGVSQNPRHKITKRGQNVTFRCDPISEHNRLYWYRQTLGQGPEFLTYFQNEAQLEKSRLLSDRFSAERPKGSFSTLEIQRTEQGDSAMYLCASSQTGYNQPQHFGDGTRLSIL.

The V gene is TRBV19, the J gene TRBJ2-7; a weak D match, TRBD2 (6 bases). Germline CDR1 and CDR2: LNHDA and SQIVND (reference sequence). The V and J ends lost 4 bases and 3 bases respectively, with 7 bases between them. The CDR3 contains 12 residues. CDR3 DNA sequence: TGTGCCAGTAGTACGGGACTCTACGAGCAGTACTTC. This translates into CASSTGLYEQYF.

This clone was observed a handful of times. The CDR3 DNA reads TGTGCCAGCAGCTTGGGCGCAGGGGATCACTATGGCTACACCTTC. Translation gives CASSLGAGDHYGYTF. The V gene is TRBV5-8, the J gene TRBJ1-2; possibly TRBD1 for D (6 bases). Germline assignment: CDR1 SGHTS and CDR2 YDEGEE. V shed 0 bases and J shed 3 bases, with 12 bases lying between them. The CDR3 loop spans 15 amino acids.

Here the CDR3 DNA reads TGCAGCGTTTCTCGAGGACAAGGATTTAGTAACTATGGCTACACCTTC. As protein: CSVSRGQGFSNYGYTF. This rearrangement joins TRBV29-1 to TRBJ1-2; weak D call: TRBD1 (5 bases). This CDR3 is built from 16 residues. CDR1 is SQVTM, CDR2 ANQGSEA, per germline. Trimming took off 5 bases at V and 1 base at J, with 20 bases between the two ends.

About this clone: Compared with germline, one end of the junction differs, possibly owing to a read error. The chain combines TRBV4-2 with TRBJ1-5; D remains ambiguous. This CDR3 has 15 amino acids. CDR1 is LGHNA, CDR2 YNFKEQ, per germline. The CDR3 here is CASSQEGGGNQPQNF. For the CDR3, the DNA is TGTGCCAGCAGCCAAGAGGGTGGCGGAAATCAGCCCCAGAATTTT.

V and J are TRBV6-5 and TRBJ1-2; D gene uncertain. Germline CDR1 reads MNHEY; CDR2 reads SVGAGI. This CDR3 comprises 15 residues. V lost 0 bases and J lost 2, with 10 bases in between. DNA of the CDR3: TGTGCCAGCAGTTACTCTACACAGACAAACTATGGCTACACCTTC. Protein: CASSYSTQTNYGYTF.

The CDR3 sequence is CASSMWEQGGRETQYF. The CDR3 nucleotides are TGTGCCAGTAGTATGTGGGAACAGGGTGGACGAGAGACCCAGTACTTC. This chain joins TRBV19 and TRBJ2-5; a weak D match, TRBD1 (6 bases). Germline V gene sequence: CDR1 LNHDA, CDR2 SQIVND (reference sequence). V was cut by 3 bases and J by 4 bases, with 18 bases left in between. The CDR3 is made up of 16 amino acids.

This clone was counted a single time. The genes are TRBV10-3 and TRBJ2-3, with 7 bases matching TRBD2. CDR1 is ENHRY, CDR2 SYGVKD, per germline. The J segment lost 4 bases and the V segment lost 2 bases, leaving 9 bases of the junction unmatched. CDR3 length: 16 residues. The CDR3 nucleotides are TGTGCCATCAGTGAGGTCCTAGCGGAATTGCCAGATACGCAGTATTTT. It yields the protein CAISEVLAELPDTQYF.

The CDR3 sequence is CASSLGTGANEQYF. CDR3 bases: TGTGCCAGCAGCTTAGGGACAGGGGCCAACGAGCAGTACTTC. The genes are TRBV7-2 and TRBJ2-7; 9 nucleotides line up with TRBD1. V shed 1 base and J 5 bases; nucleotides not matched to a gene: 3. The CDR3 spans 14 residues. Germline V gives CDR1 SGHTA, CDR2 FQGNSA.

A note on this clone: Different DNA sequences within this sample yield the same CDR3. The chain is built from TRBV29-1 and TRBJ2-7; 9 bases agree with TRBD2. Per germline, CDR1 SQVTM and CDR2 ANQGSEA. The trim removed 4 bases at V and 2 bases at J, leaving 6 bases unmatched. This CDR3 contains 14 residues. CDR3: CSVGGAGGTYEQYF. CDR3 nucleotide sequence: TGCAGCGTTGGTGGGGCGGGGGGGACCTACGAGCAGTACTTC.